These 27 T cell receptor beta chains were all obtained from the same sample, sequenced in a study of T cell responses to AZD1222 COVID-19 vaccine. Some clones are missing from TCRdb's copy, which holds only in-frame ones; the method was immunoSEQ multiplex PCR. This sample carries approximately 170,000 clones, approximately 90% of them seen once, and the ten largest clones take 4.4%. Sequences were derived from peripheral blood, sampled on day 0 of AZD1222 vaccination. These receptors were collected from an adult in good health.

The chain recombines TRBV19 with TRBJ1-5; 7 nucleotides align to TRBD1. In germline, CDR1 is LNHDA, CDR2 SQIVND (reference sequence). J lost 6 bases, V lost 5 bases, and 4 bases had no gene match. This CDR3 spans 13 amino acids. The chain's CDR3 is CASSARGIQPQHF. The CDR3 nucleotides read TGTGCCAGTAGTGCCAGGGGGATTCAGCCCCAGCATTTT.

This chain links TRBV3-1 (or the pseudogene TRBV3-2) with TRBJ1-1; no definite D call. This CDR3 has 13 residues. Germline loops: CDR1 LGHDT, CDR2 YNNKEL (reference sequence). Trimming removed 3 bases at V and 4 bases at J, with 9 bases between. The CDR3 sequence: CASSQGTSTEAFF. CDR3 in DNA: TGTGCCAGCAGCCAGGGTACGAGCACTGAAGCTTTCTTT.

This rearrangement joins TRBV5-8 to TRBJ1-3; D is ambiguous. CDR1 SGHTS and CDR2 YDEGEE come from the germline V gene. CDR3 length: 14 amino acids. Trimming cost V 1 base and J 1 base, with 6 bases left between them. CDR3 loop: CASSLPGSGNTIYF. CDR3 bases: TGTGCCAGCAGCTTGCCTGGGTCTGGAAACACCATATATTTT.

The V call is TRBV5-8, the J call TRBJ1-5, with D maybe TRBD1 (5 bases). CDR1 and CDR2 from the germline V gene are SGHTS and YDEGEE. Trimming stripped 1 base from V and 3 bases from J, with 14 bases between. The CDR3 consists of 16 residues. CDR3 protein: CASSLYPRGYNQPQHF. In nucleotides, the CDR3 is TGTGCCAGCAGCTTGTACCCTCGGGGGTACAATCAGCCCCAGCATTTT.

The DNA of the CDR3 is TGTGCCAGCAGCGCCGAGGACTACAGCAACTACAATGAGCAGTTCTTC. This gives the protein CASSAEDYSNYNEQFF. The J gene is TRBJ2-1, the V gene TRBV9; TRBD2 might be the D (6 bases). From germline, CDR1 is SGDLS and CDR2 YYNGEE. V was trimmed by 3 bases and J by 3 bases, leaving 16 bases between them. This CDR3 has 16 residues.

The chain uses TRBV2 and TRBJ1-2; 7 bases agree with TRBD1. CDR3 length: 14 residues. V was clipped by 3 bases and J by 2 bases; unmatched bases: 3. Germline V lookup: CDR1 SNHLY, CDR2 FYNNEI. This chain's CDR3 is CASSEAGGNYGYTF. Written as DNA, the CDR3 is TGTGCCAGCAGTGAGGCAGGGGGGAACTATGGCTACACCTTC.

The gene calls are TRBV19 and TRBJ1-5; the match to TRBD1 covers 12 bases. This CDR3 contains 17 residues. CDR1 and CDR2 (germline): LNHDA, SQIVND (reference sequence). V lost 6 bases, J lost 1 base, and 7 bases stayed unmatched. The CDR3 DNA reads TGTGCCAGTAGAGGGACAGGGGGCTTAGGGAGCAATCAGCCCCAGCATTTT. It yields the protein CASRGTGGLGSNQPQHF.

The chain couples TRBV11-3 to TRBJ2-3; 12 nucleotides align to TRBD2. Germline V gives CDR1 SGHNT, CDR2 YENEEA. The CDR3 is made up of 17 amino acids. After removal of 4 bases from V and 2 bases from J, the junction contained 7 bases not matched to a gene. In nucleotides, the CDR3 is TGTGCCAGCAGCTCTCCCTCTAGCGGGAGGGCCACAGATACGCAGTATTTT. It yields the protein CASSSPSSGRATDTQYF.

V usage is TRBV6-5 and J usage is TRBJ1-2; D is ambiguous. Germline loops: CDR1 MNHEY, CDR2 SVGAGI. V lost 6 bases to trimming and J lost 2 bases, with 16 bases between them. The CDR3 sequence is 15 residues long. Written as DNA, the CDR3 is TGTGCCAGCAGAATTTACATTGCCGACAACTATGGCTACACCTTC. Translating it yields CASRIYIADNYGYTF.

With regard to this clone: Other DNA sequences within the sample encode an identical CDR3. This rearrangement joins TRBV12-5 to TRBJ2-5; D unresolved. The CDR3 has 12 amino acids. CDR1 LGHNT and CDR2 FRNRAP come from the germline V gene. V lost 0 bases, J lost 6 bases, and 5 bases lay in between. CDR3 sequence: CASGLVGKTQYF. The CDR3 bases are TGTGCTAGTGGTTTGGTAGGGAAGACCCAGTACTTC.

The CDR3 region has the DNA TGCGCCAGCAGCTTCCGGGACTTTGAACCGTCTGGGGCCAACGTCCTGACTTTC. Amino acid sequence: CASSFRDFEPSGANVLTF. The chain has TRBV5-1 and TRBJ2-6, with D perhaps TRBD2 (6 bases). Trimming shortened V by 2 bases and J by 1 base, and 16 bases separated the two germline ends. CDR1 SGHRS and CDR2 YFSETQ come from the germline V gene. The CDR3 is made up of 18 amino acids.

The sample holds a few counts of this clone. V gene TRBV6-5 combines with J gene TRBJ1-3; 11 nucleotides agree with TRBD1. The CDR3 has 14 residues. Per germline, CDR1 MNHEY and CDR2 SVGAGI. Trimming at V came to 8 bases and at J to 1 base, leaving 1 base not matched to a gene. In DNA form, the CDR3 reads TGTGCCAGCGGACAGGGGGCATCTGGAAACACCATATATTTT. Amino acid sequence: CASGQGASGNTIYF.

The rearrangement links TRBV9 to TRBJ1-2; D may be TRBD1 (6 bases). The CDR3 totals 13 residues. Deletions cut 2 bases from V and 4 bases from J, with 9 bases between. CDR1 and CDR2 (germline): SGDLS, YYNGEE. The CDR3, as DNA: TGTGCCAGCAGCGTGGGGGCGGGCTATGGCTACACCTTC. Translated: CASSVGAGYGYTF.

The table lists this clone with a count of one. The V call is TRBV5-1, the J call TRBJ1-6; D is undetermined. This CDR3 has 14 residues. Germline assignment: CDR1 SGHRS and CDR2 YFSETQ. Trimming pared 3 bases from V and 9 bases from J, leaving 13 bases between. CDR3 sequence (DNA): TGCGCCAGCAGCTATCTTGTTGGTTCTTCACCCCTCCACTTT. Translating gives CASSYLVGSSPLHF. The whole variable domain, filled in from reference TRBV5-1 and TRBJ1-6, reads KAGVTQTPRYLIKTRGQQVTLSCSPISGHRSVSWYQQTPGQGLQFLFEYFSETQRNKGNFPGRFSGRQFSNSRSEMNVSTLELGDSALYLCASSYLVGSSPLHFGNGTRLTVT.

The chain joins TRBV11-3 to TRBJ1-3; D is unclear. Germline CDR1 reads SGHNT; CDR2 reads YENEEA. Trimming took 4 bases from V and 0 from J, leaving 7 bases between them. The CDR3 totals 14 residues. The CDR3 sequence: CASSSQYSGNTIYF. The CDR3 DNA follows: TGTGCCAGCAGCTCACAGTACTCTGGAAACACCATATATTTT.

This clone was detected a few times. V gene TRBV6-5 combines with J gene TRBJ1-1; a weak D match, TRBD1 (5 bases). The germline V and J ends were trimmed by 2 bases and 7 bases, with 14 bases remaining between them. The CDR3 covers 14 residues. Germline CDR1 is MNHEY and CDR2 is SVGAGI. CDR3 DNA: TGTGCCAGCAGTTACCGGGGGTCAGTTCATGAAGCTTTCTTT. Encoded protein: CASSYRGSVHEAFF.

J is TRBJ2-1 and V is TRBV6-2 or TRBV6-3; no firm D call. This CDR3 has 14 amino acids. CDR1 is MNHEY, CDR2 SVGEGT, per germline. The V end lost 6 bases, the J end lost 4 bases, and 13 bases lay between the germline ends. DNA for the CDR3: TGTGCCAGCAGCGCCCGCCTAGTGTACAATGAGCAGTTCTTC. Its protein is CASSARLVYNEQFF.

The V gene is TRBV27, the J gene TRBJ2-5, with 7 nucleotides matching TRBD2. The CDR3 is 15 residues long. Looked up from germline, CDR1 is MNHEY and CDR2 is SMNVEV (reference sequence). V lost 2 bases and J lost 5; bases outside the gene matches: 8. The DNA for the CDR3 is TGTGCCAGCAGTTTAGGGCTAGCGGCTCAGGAGACCCAGTACTTC. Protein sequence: CASSLGLAAQETQYF.

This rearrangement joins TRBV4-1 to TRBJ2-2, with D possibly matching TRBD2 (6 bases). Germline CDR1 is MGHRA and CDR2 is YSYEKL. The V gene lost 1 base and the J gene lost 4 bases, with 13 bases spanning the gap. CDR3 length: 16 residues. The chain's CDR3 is CASSQGWRDGTGELFF. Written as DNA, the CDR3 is TGCGCCAGCAGCCAAGGTTGGAGGGACGGCACCGGGGAGCTGTTTTTT.

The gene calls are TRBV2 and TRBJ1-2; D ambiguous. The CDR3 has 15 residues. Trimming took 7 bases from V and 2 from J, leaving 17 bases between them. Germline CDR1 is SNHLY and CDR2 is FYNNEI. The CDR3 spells CASNPGPPGNYGYTF. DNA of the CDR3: TGTGCCAGCAACCCCGGGCCCCCCGGGAACTATGGCTACACCTTC.

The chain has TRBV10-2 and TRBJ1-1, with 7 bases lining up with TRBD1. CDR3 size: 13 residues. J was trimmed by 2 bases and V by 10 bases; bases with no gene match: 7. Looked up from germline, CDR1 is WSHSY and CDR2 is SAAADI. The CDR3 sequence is CAIRTGGNTEAFF. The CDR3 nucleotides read TGCGCCATAAGGACAGGAGGCAACACTGAAGCTTTCTTT.

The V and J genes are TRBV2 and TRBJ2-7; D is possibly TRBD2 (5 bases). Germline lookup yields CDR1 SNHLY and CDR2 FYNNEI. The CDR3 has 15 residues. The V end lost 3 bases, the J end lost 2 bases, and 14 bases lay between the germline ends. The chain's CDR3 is CASSEQPGLTYEQYF. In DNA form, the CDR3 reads TGTGCCAGCAGTGAGCAGCCAGGACTTACCTACGAGCAGTACTTC.

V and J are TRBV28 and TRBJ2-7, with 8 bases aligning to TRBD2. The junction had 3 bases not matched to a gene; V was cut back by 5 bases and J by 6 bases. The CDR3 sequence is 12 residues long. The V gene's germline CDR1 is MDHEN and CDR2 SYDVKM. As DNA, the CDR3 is TGTGCCAGCAGTATCGGGACTAGCGAGCAGTACTTC. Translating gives CASSIGTSEQYF.

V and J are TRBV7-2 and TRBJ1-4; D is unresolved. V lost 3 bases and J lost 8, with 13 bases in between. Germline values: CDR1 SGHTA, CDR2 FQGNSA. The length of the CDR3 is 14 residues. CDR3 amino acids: CASSFLTSGEKLFF. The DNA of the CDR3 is TGTGCCAGCAGCTTTTTAACGAGCGGCGAAAAACTGTTTTTT.

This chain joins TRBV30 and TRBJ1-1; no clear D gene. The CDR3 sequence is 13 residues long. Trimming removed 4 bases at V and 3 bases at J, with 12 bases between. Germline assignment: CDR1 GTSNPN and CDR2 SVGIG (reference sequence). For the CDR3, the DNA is TGTGCCTGGACCCCAGCAGGTTACACTGAAGCTTTCTTT. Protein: CAWTPAGYTEAFF.

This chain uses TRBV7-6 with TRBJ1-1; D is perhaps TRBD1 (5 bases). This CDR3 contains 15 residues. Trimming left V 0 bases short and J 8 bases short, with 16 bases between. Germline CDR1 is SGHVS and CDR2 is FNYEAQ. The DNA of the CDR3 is TGTGCCAGCAGCTTAGCCCGGGCGCCGGGGGGAGAAGCTTTCTTT. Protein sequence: CASSLARAPGGEAFF.

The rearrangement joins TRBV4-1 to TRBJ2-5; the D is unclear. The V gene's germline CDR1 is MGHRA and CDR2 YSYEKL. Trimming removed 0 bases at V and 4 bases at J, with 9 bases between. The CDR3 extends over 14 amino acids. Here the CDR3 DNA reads TGCGCCAGCAGCCAAGATCCCTCATTAGAGACCCAGTACTTC. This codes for CASSQDPSLETQYF.